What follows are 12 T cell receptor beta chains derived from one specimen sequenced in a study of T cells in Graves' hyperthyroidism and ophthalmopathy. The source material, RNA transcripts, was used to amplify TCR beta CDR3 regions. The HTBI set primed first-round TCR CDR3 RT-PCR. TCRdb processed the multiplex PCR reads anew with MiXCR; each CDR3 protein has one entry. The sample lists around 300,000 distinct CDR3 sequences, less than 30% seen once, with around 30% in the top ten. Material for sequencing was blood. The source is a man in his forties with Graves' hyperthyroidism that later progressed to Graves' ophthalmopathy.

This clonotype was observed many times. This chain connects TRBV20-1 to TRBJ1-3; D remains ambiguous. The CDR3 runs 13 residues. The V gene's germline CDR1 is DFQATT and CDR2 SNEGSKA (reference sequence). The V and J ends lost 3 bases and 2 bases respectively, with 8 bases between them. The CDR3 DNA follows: TGCAGTGCTAGGCCAAAACCTGGAAACACCATATATTTT. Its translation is CSARPKPGNTIYF.

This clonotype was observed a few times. The CDR3, as DNA: TGTGCCAGCAGTTTACAGACAGGGACTCAGAACACTGAAGCTTTCTTT. Protein sequence: CASSLQTGTQNTEAFF. The chain joins TRBV6-5 to TRBJ1-1; 7 bases match TRBD1. The germline V gene encodes CDR1 MNHEY and CDR2 SVGAGI. The V gene end was trimmed by 4 bases and the J gene end by 1 base; junction bases not matched to a gene: 9. CDR3 length: 16 amino acids.

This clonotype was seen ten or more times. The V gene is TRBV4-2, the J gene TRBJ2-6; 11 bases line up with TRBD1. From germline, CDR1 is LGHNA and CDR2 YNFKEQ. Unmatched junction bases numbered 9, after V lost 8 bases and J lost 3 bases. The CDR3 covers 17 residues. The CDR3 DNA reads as TGTGCCAGCTCCTCAGGGACAGGGGGGATTGGGGCCAACGTCCTGACTTTC. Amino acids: CASSSGTGGIGANVLTF.

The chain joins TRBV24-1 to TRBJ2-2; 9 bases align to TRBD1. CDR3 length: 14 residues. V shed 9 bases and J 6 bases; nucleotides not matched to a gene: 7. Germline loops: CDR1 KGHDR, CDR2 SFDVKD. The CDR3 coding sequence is TGTGCCACCTCCGGGACAGGGCCCGCCGGGGAGCTGTTTTTT. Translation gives CATSGTGPAGELFF.

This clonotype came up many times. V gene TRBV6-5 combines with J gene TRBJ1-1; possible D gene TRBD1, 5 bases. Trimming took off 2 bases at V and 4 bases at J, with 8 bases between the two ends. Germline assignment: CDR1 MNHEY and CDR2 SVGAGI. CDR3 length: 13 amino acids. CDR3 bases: TGTGCCAGCAGTTACCAGAGGGGCACTGAAGCTTTCTTT. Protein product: CASSYQRGTEAFF.

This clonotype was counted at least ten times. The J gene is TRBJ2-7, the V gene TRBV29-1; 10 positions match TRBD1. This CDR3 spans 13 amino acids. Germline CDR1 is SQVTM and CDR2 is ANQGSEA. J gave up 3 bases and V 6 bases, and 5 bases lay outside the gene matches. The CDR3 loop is CSVGTGDIYEQYF. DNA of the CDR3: TGCAGCGTCGGGACAGGGGATATCTACGAGCAGTACTTC.

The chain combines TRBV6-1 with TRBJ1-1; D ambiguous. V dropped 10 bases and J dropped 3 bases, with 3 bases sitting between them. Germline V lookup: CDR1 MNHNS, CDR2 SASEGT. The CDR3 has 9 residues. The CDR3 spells CATHTEAFF. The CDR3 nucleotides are TGTGCCACGCACACTGAAGCTTTCTTT.

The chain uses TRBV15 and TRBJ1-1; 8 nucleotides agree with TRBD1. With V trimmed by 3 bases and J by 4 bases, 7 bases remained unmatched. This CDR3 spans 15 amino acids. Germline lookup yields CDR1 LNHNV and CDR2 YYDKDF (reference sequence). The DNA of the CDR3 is TGTGCCACCAGCAGTTGGACAGGGCCTGGCACTGAAGCTTTCTTT. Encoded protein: CATSSWTGPGTEAFF.

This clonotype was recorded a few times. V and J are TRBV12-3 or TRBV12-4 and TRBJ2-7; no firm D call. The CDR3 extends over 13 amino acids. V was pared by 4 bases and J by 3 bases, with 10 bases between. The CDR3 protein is CASSSDTLYEQYF. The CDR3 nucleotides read TGTGCCAGCAGTTCCGACACCCTCTACGAGCAGTACTTC.

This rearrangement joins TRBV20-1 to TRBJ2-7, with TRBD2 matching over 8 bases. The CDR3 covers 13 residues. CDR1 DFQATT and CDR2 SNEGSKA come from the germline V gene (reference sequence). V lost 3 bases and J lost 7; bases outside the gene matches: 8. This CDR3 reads CSASGRAPGEQYF. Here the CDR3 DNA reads TGCAGTGCTAGCGGGAGGGCCCCCGGGGAGCAGTACTTC.

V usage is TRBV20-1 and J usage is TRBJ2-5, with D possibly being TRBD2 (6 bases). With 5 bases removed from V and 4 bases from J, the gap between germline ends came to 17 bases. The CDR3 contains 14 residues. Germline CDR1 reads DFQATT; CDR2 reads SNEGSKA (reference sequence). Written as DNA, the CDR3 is TGCAGTGCTCTCGGACTATGGGGTAGAGAGACCCAGTACTTC. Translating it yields CSALGLWGRETQYF.

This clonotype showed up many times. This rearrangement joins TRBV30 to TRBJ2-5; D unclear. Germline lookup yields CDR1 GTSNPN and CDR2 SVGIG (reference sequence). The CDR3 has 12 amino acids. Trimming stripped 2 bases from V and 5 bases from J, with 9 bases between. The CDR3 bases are TGTGCCTGGAGTAGAGGTTACGAGACCCAGTACTTC. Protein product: CAWSRGYETQYF.